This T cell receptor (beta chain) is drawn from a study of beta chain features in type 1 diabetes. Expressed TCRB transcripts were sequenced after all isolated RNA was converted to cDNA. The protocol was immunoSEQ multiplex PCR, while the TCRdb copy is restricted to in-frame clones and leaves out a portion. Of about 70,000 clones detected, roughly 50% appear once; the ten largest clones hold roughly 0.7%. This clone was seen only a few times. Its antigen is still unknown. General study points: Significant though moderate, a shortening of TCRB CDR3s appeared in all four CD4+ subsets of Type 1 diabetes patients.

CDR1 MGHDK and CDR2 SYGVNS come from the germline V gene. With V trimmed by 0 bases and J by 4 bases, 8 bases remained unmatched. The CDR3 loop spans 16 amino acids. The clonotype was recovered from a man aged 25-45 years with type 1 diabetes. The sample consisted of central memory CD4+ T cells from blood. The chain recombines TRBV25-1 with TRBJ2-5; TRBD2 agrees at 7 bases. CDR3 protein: CASSEYGGTDGETQYF. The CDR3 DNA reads TGTGCCAGCAGTGAATACGGGGGGACGGATGGAGAGACCCAGTACTTC.